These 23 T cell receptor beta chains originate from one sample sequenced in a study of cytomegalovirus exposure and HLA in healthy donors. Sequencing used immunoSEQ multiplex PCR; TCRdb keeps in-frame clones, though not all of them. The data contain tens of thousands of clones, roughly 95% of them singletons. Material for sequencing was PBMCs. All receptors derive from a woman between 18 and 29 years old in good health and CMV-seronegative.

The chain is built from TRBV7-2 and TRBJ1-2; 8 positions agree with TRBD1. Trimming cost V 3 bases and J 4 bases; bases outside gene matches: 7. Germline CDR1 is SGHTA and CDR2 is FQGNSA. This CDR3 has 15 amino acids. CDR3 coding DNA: TGTGCCAGCAGCTTCGACCTAACAGGGGGCTATGGCTACACCTTC. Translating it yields CASSFDLTGGYGYTF.

The CDR3, as DNA: TGTGCCAGCAGCCGGACAGGGAGCCTAAGGTTGGGCACAGATACGCAGTATTTT. Residues: CASSRTGSLRLGTDTQYF. The chain couples TRBV7-9 to TRBJ2-3, with TRBD1 matching over 8 bases. Trimming removed 5 bases from V and 1 base from J; junction bases left unmatched: 14. This CDR3 is built from 18 residues. Germline assignment: CDR1 SEHNR and CDR2 FQNEAQ (reference sequence).

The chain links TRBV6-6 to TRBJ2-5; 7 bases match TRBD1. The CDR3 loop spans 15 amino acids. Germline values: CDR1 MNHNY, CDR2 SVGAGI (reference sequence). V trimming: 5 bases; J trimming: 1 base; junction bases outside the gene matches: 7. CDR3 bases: TGTGCCAGCAGTGTAATAGGGACAGTCCAAGAGACCCAGTACTTC. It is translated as CASSVIGTVQETQYF.

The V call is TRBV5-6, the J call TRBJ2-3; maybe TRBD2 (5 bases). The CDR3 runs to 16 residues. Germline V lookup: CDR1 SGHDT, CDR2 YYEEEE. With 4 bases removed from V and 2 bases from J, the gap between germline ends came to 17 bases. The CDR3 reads CASSQVYERLTDTQYF. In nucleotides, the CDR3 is TGTGCCAGCAGCCAGGTTTACGAGCGGCTCACAGATACGCAGTATTTT.

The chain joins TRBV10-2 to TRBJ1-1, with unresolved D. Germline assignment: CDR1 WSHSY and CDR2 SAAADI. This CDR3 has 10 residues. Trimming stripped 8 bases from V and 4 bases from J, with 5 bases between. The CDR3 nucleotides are TGCGCCAGCCGGAGCACTGAAGCTTTCTTT. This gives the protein CASRSTEAFF.

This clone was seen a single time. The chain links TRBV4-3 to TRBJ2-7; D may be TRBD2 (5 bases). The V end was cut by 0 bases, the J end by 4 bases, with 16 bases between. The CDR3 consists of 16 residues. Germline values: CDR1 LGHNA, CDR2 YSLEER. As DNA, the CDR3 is TGCGCCAGCAGCCAAGAGGTGACGGGAAGATTTTACGAGCAGTACTTC. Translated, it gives CASSQEVTGRFYEQYF.

As DNA, the CDR3 is TGTGCCAGCAGCCCATCGGGCCTCCGAGCGGGGGGCACCATATATTTT. As protein: CASSPSGLRAGGTIYF. The chain joins TRBV27 to TRBJ1-3, with a weak D call TRBD1 (5 bases). CDR3 length equals 16 residues. CDR1 is MNHEY, CDR2 SMNVEV, per germline (reference sequence). Between the trimmed V and J ends, which lost 6 bases and 9 bases, there was a span of 24 bases.

The chain's CDR3 is CASSYLLSVSTEAFF. As DNA, the CDR3 is TGTGCCAGCAGTTACCTCCTTTCGGTGAGCACTGAAGCTTTCTTT. The chain is built from TRBV6-5 and TRBJ1-1; unclear D gene. Germline V CDR1 and CDR2: MNHEY, SVGAGI. Trimming left V 2 bases short and J 4 bases short, with 14 bases between. The CDR3 contains 15 residues.

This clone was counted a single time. The CDR3 region is CASSVPPDGDYGYTF. Here the CDR3 DNA reads TGTGCCAGCAGCGTTCCCCCGGACGGGGACTATGGCTACACCTTC. V gene TRBV9 combines with J gene TRBJ1-2; D call uncertain. Trimming cost V 2 bases and J 3 bases, with 14 bases left between them. This CDR3 has 15 residues. The germline gives CDR1 SGDLS, CDR2 YYNGEE.

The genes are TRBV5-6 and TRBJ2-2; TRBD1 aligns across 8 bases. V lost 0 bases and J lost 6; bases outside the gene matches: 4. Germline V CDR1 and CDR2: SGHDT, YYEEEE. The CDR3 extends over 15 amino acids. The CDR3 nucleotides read TGTGCCAGCAGCTTGGGGACAGGGTTGGCCGGGGAGCTGTTTTTT. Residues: CASSLGTGLAGELFF.

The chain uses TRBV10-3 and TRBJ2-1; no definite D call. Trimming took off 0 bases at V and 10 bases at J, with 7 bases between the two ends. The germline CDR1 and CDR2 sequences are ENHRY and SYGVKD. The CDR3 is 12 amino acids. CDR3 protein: CAISESRSEQFF. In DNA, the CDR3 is TGTGCCATCAGTGAGTCGAGGTCCGAGCAGTTCTTC.

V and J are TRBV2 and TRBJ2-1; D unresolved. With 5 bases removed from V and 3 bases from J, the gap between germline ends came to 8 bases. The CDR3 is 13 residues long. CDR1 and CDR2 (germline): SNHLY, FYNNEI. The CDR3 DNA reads TGTGCCAGCAGTTTGAACAGCTACAATGAGCAGTTCTTC. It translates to CASSLNSYNEQFF.

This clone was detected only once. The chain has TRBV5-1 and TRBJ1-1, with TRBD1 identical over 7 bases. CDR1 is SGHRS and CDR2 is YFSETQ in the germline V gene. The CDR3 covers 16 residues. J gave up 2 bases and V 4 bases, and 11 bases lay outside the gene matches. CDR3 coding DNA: TGCGCCAGCAGCCCCCTCAAGGGGGCGAGTAACACTGAAGCTTTCTTT. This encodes CASSPLKGASNTEAFF.

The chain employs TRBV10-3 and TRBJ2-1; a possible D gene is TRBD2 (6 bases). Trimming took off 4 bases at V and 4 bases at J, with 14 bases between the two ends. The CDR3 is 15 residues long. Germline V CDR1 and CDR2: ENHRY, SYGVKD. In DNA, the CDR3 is TGTGCCATCAGTGCCAGCGGAGGGATATACAATGAGCAGTTCTTC. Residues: CAISASGGIYNEQFF.

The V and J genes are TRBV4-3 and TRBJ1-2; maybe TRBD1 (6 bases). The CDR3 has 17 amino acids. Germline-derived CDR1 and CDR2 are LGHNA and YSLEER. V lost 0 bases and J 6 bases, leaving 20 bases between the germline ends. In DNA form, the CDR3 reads TGCGCCAGCAGCCAAGATCAGGGTATTGGGGGGGCACATGGCTACACCTTC. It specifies CASSQDQGIGGAHGYTF.

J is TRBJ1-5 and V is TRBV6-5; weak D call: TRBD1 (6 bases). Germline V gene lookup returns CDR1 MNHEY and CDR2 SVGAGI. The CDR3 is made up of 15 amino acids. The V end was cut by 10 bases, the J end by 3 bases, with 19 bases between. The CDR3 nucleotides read TGTGCCACACGGGGACACTATACAATCAATCAGCCCCAGCATTTT. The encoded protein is CATRGHYTINQPQHF.

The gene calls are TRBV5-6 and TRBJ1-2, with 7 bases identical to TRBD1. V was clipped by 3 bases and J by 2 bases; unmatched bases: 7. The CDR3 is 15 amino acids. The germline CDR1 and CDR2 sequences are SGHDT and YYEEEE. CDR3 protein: CASSSRQGPNYGYTF. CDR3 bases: TGTGCCAGCAGCTCCAGACAGGGACCCAACTATGGCTACACCTTC.

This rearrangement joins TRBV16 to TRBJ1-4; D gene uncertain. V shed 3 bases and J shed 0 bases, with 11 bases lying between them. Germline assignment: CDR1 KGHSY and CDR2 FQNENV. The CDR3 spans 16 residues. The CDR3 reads CASSHEGFATNEKLFF. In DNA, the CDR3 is TGTGCCAGCAGCCATGAGGGCTTTGCAACTAATGAAAAACTGTTTTTT.

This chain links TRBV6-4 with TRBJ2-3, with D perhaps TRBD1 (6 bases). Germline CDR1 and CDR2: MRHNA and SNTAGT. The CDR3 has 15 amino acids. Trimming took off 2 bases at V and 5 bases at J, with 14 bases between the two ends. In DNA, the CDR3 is TGTGCCAGCAGTGACGTGGGGGCCCGCGAAGATACGCAGTATTTT. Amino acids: CASSDVGAREDTQYF.

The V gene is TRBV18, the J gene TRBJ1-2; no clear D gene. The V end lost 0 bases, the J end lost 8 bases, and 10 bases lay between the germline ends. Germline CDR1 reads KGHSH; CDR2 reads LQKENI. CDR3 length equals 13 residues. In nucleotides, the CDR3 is TGTGCCAGCTCACCACCCTCCCGCGGAGGCTACACCTTC. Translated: CASSPPSRGGYTF.

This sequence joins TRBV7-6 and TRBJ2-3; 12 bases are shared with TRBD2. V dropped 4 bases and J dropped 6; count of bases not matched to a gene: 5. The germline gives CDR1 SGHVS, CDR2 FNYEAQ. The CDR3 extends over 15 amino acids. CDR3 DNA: TGTGCCAGCAGCTCACTAGCGGGGGGTCGGGATACGCAGTATTTT. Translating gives CASSSLAGGRDTQYF.

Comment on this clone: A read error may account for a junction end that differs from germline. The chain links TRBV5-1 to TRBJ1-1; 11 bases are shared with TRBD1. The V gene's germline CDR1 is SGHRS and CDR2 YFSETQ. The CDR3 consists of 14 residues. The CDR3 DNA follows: TGCGCCAACAGCTTGGGACAGGGGGACACTGAAGCTTTCTTT. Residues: CANSLGQGDTEAFF.

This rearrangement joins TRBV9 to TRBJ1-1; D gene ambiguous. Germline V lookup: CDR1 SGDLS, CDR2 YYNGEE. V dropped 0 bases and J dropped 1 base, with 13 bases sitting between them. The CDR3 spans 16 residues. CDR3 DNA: TGTGCCAGCAGCGTAGATCCCAGAACAGCGAACACTGAAGCTTTCTTT. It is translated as CASSVDPRTANTEAFF.